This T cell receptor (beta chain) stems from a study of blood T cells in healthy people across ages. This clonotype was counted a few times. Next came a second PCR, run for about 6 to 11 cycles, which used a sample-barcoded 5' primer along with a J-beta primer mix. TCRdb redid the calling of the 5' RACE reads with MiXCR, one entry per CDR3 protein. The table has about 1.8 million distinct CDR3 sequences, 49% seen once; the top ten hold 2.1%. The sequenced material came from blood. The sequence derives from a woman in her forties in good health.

The CDR3 nucleotides read TGCAGTGCTAGAGATCACGGCAGCGGAGAGACCCAGTACTTC. This codes for CSARDHGSGETQYF. This chain connects TRBV20-1 to TRBJ2-5, with D maybe TRBD2 (5 bases). The CDR3 length is 14 residues. CDR1 and CDR2 (germline): DFQATT, SNEGSKA (reference sequence). Trimming removed 0 bases from V and 4 bases from J, with 12 bases in between.